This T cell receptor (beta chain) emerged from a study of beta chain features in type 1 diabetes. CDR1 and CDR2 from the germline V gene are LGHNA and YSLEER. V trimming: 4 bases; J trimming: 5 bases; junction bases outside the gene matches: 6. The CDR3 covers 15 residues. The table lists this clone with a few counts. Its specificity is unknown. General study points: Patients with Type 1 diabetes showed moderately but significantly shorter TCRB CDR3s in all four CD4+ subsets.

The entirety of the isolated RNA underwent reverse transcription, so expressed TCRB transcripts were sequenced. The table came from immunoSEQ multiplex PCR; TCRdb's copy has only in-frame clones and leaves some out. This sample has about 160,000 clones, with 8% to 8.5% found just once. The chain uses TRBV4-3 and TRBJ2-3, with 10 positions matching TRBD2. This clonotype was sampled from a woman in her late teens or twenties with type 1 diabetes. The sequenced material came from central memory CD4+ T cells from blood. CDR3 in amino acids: CASSPAGGRGDTQYF. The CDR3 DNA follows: TGCGCCAGCAGCCCAGCGGGGGGGCGGGGAGATACGCAGTATTTT.